The sequence of this T cell receptor (beta chain) was determined in a study of blood T cell repertoires in COVID-19. Study-wide background: Spain, Italy and the United States supplied samples that represented acute and convalescent COVID-19.

This CDR3 region has 20 residues. CDR1 GTSNPN and CDR2 SVGIG come from the germline V gene (reference sequence). V dropped 3 bases and J dropped 3; count of bases not matched to a gene: 22. Per the original methods: Reference gene primer amplification yielded estimated nucleated cell counts. Some clones are missing from TCRdb's copy, which holds only in-frame ones; the method was immunoSEQ multiplex PCR. V and J calls and clone size are copied from that table; D and trimming were computed from the DNA. The data show about 490,000 clones, 70% to 90% seen once. Material for sequencing was peripheral blood. The J gene is TRBJ1-1, the V gene TRBV30; TRBD1 aligns across 10 bases. The receptor was derived from a human donor in a cohort sampled during active COVID-19. The CDR3 reads CAWRIFRGQGKGREDTEAFF. The CDR3 DNA reads as TGTGCCTGGAGAATTTTCAGGGGACAGGGGAAGGGAAGGGAGGACACTGAAGCTTTCTTT. Looking up the rest from reference TRBV30 and TRBJ1-1 gives the full variable domain: SQTIHQWPATLVQPVGSPLSLECTVEGTSNPNLYWYRQAAGRGLQLLFYSVGIGQISSEVPQNLSASRPQDRQFILSSKKLLLSDSGFYLCAWRIFRGQGKGREDTEAFFGQGTRLTVV.